This TCR beta chain was captured by sequencing in a study of T cell changes during pregnancy in multiple sclerosis. This CDR3 contains 15 residues. Germline lookup yields CDR1 MGHRA and CDR2 YSYEKL. Trimming left V 2 bases short and J 6 bases short, with 14 bases between. Sequencing used immunoSEQ multiplex PCR; TCRdb keeps in-frame clones, though not all of them. The sample lists roughly 29,000 clones, about 89% occurring once. This chain connects TRBV4-1 to TRBJ1-5, with D possibly matching TRBD1 (5 bases). The starting material was CD4+ T cells from peripheral blood mononuclear cells, obtained in the first trimester of pregnancy. This clonotype was sampled from a female donor in good health, enrolled as a control in a pregnancy study. Here the CDR3 reads CASSQRGGGAQPQHF. The DNA of the CDR3 is TGCGCCAGCAGCCAACGGGGAGGAGGGGCTCAGCCCCAGCATTTT.